This TCR beta chain originates from a study of CD8+CD57+ T cells in acquired aplastic anemia. Study-wide background: Sorted cells (CD4+ and CD8+) yielded DNA amounts that averaged about 2.9 ug.

Individuals selected for sequencing had exhibited CD8+CD57+ cell expansion on flow cytometry. The cohort consisted entirely of patients having severe acquired aplastic anemia. Each patient gave a blood sample that was collected before any therapy had been received. TCR beta VDJ and CDR3 were profiled, and genomic DNA was the template. MiXCR, applied by TCRdb to the reads, yields one record per CDR3 protein. The top ten clones hold about 1.2% of a sample with 180,000 or so distinct CDR3 sequences, 40% to 55% of them seen once. Overall study results and limits: Overlapping CD8+ CDR3 repertoires of patients and controls contained some 27 shared sequences.

This clonotype was picked up many times. The antigen is undetermined. Germline values: CDR1 MGHDK, CDR2 SYGVNS. The CDR3 covers 18 residues. With 4 bases clipped from V and 7 bases from J, the junction kept 17 bases outside the gene matches. The source of this sequence is a human donor with aplastic anemia. Material: sorted CD4+, CD8+, or CD8+CD57+ T cells (not recorded which) from PBMCs. The J gene is TRBJ2-7, the V gene TRBV25-1, with 12 bases matching TRBD1. CDR3 in DNA: TGTGCCAGCAGTGCGTTCGGGACAGGGGGCATCTACTTGGGGGAGCAGTACTTC. Translation: CASSAFGTGGIYLGEQYF.